Listed here are 32 T cell receptor beta chains from one sample, sequenced in a study of cytomegalovirus exposure and HLA in healthy donors. The table came from immunoSEQ multiplex PCR; TCRdb's copy has only in-frame clones and leaves some out. This table holds roughly 170,000 clones, 84% found once. Specimen: PBMCs. Receptor source: a woman aged 18-30 years in good health and CMV-seropositive.

This CDR3 is CASRDVGNSPLHF. The CDR3 DNA sequence: TGTGCCAGTCGAGACGTCGGGAATTCACCCCTCCACTTT. The rearrangement uses TRBV19 and TRBJ1-6; D is uncertain. Looked up from germline, CDR1 is LNHDA and CDR2 is SQIVND (reference sequence). The CDR3 extends over 13 amino acids. V dropped 8 bases and J dropped 7 bases, with 12 bases sitting between them.

This sequence joins TRBV5-6 and TRBJ1-5; maybe TRBD1 (6 bases). The CDR3 loop spans 14 amino acids. Germline lookup yields CDR1 SGHDT and CDR2 YYEEEE. Trimming left V 0 bases short and J 9 bases short, with 13 bases between. CDR3 protein: CASSLAGGQPPQHF. CDR3 nucleotides: TGTGCCAGCAGCTTGGCGGGGGGGCAGCCGCCCCAGCATTTT.

This chain joins TRBV2 and TRBJ1-2; 10 positions match TRBD1. After removal of 6 bases from V and 3 bases from J, the junction contained 13 bases not matched to a gene. The germline gives CDR1 SNHLY, CDR2 FYNNEI. This CDR3 region has 17 residues. The CDR3 loop is CASRAAGTGVGDYGYTF. For the CDR3, the DNA is TGTGCCAGCAGGGCCGCCGGGACAGGGGTCGGTGACTATGGCTACACCTTC.

The CDR3 spells CASSPDRAGYNEQFF. The CDR3 DNA is TGCGCCAGCAGCCCGGACAGGGCGGGCTACAATGAGCAGTTCTTC. The chain combines TRBV5-1 with TRBJ2-1, with TRBD1 identical over 8 bases. The CDR3 length is 15 residues. Trimming removed 4 bases from V and 3 bases from J; junction bases left unmatched: 6. The germline V gene has CDR1 SGHRS and CDR2 YFSETQ.

This clone was recorded a few times. This chain connects TRBV2 to TRBJ1-6; D perhaps matches TRBD1 (6 bases). The CDR3 is 14 residues long. Germline lookup yields CDR1 SNHLY and CDR2 FYNNEI. The ends were cut back, 1 base at V and 10 bases at J, with 11 bases in the middle. CDR3 coding DNA: TGTGCCAGCAGTGAAGACAGGGCTGGCTCACCCCTCCACTTT. This codes for CASSEDRAGSPLHF.

The V gene is TRBV18, the J gene TRBJ2-1, with D unresolved. This CDR3 is built from 15 residues. V was trimmed by 3 bases and J by 6 bases, leaving 15 bases between them. The V gene's germline CDR1 is KGHSH and CDR2 LQKENI. CDR3 DNA sequence: TGTGCCAGCTCACCGCCTGGAGCGATGGCCAATGAGCAGTTCTTC. Its translation: CASSPPGAMANEQFF. The entire variable domain, with the rest obtained from reference TRBV18 and TRBJ2-1, is as follows: NAGVMQNPRHLVRRRGQEARLRCSPMKGHSHVYWYRQLPEEGLKFMVYLQKENIIDESGMPKERFSAEFPKEGPSILRIQQVVRGDSAAYFCASSPPGAMANEQFFGPGTRLTVL.

This chain uses TRBV20-1 with TRBJ1-4, with a weak D call TRBD1 (5 bases). Germline-derived CDR1 and CDR2 are DFQATT and SNEGSKA (reference sequence). The CDR3 totals 11 residues. The ends were cut back, 6 bases at V and 14 bases at J, with 16 bases in the middle. The CDR3 here is CSATTGLRLFF. The CDR3 region has the DNA TGCAGTGCAACCACAGGCCTAAGGCTGTTTTTT.

The chain links TRBV7-9 to TRBJ1-1; TRBD1 matches 7 bases. The V segment lost 5 bases and the J segment 1 base; nucleotides outside the gene matches: 7. The germline CDR1 and CDR2 sequences are SEHNR and FQNEAQ (reference sequence). CDR3 length equals 15 residues. The CDR3 nucleotides read TGTGCCAGCAGCGGACAGACAGGGAGGAACACTGAAGCTTTCTTT. This codes for CASSGQTGRNTEAFF.

The V and J genes are TRBV7-9 and TRBJ1-2; D uncertain. The length of the CDR3 is 15 residues. V lost 1 base and J lost 1, with 10 bases in between. Germline CDR1 is SEHNR and CDR2 is FQNEAQ (reference sequence). The DNA of the CDR3 is TGTGCCAGCAGCTTAGTGGCAGTTCTTAACTATGGCTACACCTTC. Encoded protein: CASSLVAVLNYGYTF.

The chain links TRBV5-1 to TRBJ1-1; 12 nucleotides match TRBD1. V lost 2 bases and J lost 5; bases outside the gene matches: 10. The CDR3 runs 17 residues. Per germline, CDR1 SGHRS and CDR2 YFSETQ. The CDR3 bases are TGCGCCAGCAGCTTCGGGACAGGGGGCGCGGGAGGGACTGAAGCTTTCTTT. It is translated as CASSFGTGGAGGTEAFF.

The chain links TRBV12-5 to TRBJ2-7; weak D call: TRBD1 (6 bases). Germline lookup yields CDR1 LGHNT and CDR2 FRNRAP. V was clipped by 5 bases and J by 1 base, with 15 bases between them. The CDR3 contains 15 residues. The CDR3 DNA is TGTGCTAGTGGTCAGGACAGCTTTAGATCCTACGAGCAGTACTTC. Residues: CASGQDSFRSYEQYF.

The genes are TRBV6-5 and TRBJ2-4, with 7 bases lining up with TRBD2. V shed 4 bases, J shed 1 base, and the junction held 1 base outside the gene matches. In germline, CDR1 is MNHEY, CDR2 SVGAGI. This CDR3 is 14 amino acids long. CDR3 protein: CASSSGGAKNIQYF. CDR3 nucleotide sequence: TGTGCCAGCAGTTCCGGGGGGGCCAAAAACATTCAGTACTTC.

The genes are TRBV27 and TRBJ1-5, with 10 bases aligning to TRBD1. Germline V gene sequence: CDR1 MNHEY, CDR2 SMNVEV (reference sequence). J lost 3 bases, V lost 4 bases, and 3 bases had no gene match. The CDR3 spans 15 residues. The CDR3 loop is CASSWDRGPNQPQHF. CDR3 coding DNA: TGTGCCAGCAGTTGGGACAGGGGCCCCAATCAGCCCCAGCATTTT.

The chain links TRBV7-2 to TRBJ2-7; 11 bases line up with TRBD2. Trimming cost V 3 bases and J 0 bases; bases outside gene matches: 4. This CDR3 has 16 residues. Germline lookup yields CDR1 SGHTA and CDR2 FQGNSA. The CDR3 coding sequence is TGTGCCAGCAGCTTGACTAGCGGGGTGAGCTCCTACGAGCAGTACTTC. Its protein product is CASSLTSGVSSYEQYF.

The genes are TRBV10-3 and TRBJ1-5, with D perhaps matching TRBD1 (5 bases). The CDR3 is 15 amino acids. Per the germline V gene, CDR1 is ENHRY and CDR2 is SYGVKD. Trimming took off 10 bases at V and 4 bases at J, with 20 bases between the two ends. The CDR3 nucleotides read TGTGCCACCTCAGGGAGGCCCCGAGATAATCAGCCCCAGCATTTT. The encoded protein is CATSGRPRDNQPQHF.

DNA of the CDR3: TGTGCCAGCAGCCCCGAAAGCGGAAGCACAGATACGCAGTATTTT. Its protein product is CASSPESGSTDTQYF. The chain is built from TRBV13 and TRBJ2-3; weak D call: TRBD2 (5 bases). V gave up 5 bases and J gave up 0 bases, with 12 bases separating them. Germline assignment: CDR1 PRHDT and CDR2 FYEKMQ (reference sequence). The CDR3 sequence is 15 residues long.

The CDR3 nucleotides are TGTGCCAGCAGCCAAGGTGGGAGCTCCTATAATTCACCCCTCCACTTT. Translated, it gives CASSQGGSSYNSPLHF. The chain links TRBV7-3 to TRBJ1-6; D gene uncertain. The germline V gene has CDR1 SGHTA and CDR2 FQGTGA. This CDR3 spans 16 amino acids. The V and J ends lost 5 bases and 0 bases respectively, with 11 bases between them.

The chain joins TRBV2 to TRBJ1-4, with D possibly matching TRBD1 (5 bases). The CDR3 covers 13 residues. Trimming stripped 3 bases from V and 7 bases from J, with 9 bases between. CDR1 is SNHLY and CDR2 is FYNNEI in the germline V gene. CDR3 loop: CASSEAGFEKLFF. CDR3 DNA: TGTGCCAGCAGTGAGGCAGGGTTTGAAAAACTGTTTTTT.

The chain employs TRBV6-5 and TRBJ2-2; D is perhaps TRBD2 (6 bases). Germline-derived CDR1 and CDR2 are MNHEY and SVGAGI. This CDR3 spans 16 amino acids. The germline V and J ends were trimmed by 4 bases and 6 bases, with 18 bases remaining between them. Here the CDR3 DNA reads TGTGCCAGCAGTTTGCGGACTTCTAGCGAGCCCGGGGAGCTGTTTTTT. It codes for CASSLRTSSEPGELFF.

This chain connects TRBV5-6 to TRBJ2-5; TRBD2 agrees at 10 bases. The CDR3 runs 15 residues. Per the germline V gene, CDR1 is SGHDT and CDR2 is YYEEEE. The trim removed 1 base at V and 5 bases at J, leaving 5 bases unmatched. CDR3 amino acids: CASSLILAGVETQYF. In DNA, the CDR3 is TGTGCCAGCAGCTTGATCCTAGCGGGGGTTGAGACCCAGTACTTC.

This chain links TRBV27 with TRBJ1-6, with D possibly matching TRBD1 (5 bases). Between the trimmed V and J ends, which lost 3 bases and 7 bases, there was a span of 16 bases. The CDR3 is made up of 16 amino acids. CDR1 is MNHEY, CDR2 SMNVEV, per germline (reference sequence). For the CDR3, the DNA is TGTGCCAGCAGTTTTATTGTGCAGGGTAGGAATTCACCCCTCCACTTT. It is translated as CASSFIVQGRNSPLHF.

The CDR3 nucleotides are TGTGCCAGCAGTCTATTAACTAGCGGGGGACCCACAGATACGCAGTATTTT. Amino acid sequence: CASSLLTSGGPTDTQYF. The rearrangement uses TRBV27 and TRBJ2-3; 11 nucleotides agree with TRBD2. Trimming took 5 bases from V and 2 from J; bases not matched to a gene: 9. Germline loops: CDR1 MNHEY, CDR2 SMNVEV (reference sequence). The CDR3 has 17 residues.

This sequence joins TRBV27 and TRBJ2-2; no reliable D call. Germline V CDR1 and CDR2: MNHEY, SMNVEV (reference sequence). The V end lost 2 bases, the J end lost 7 bases, and 8 bases lay between the germline ends. The CDR3 totals 13 residues. CDR3 DNA sequence: TGTGCCAGCAGTTTAGGAGTGCGCGGGGAGCTGTTTTTT. Protein: CASSLGVRGELFF.

The J gene is TRBJ2-3, the V gene TRBV7-2; TRBD1 agrees at 8 bases. The V and J ends lost 5 bases and 2 bases, in that order; junction bases with no gene match: 12. Germline V gene sequence: CDR1 SGHTA, CDR2 FQGNSA. The CDR3 is 17 amino acids. The DNA for the CDR3 is TGTGCCAGCAGCGGGCGGTTGGGCAGGGGGCTCACAGATACGCAGTATTTT. The encoded protein is CASSGRLGRGLTDTQYF. The complete variable domain, with remaining parts taken from reference TRBV7-2 and TRBJ2-3, reads GAGVSQSPSNKVTEKGKDVELRCDPISGHTALYWYRQSLGQGLEFLIYFQGNSAPDKSGLPSDRFSAERTGGSVSTLTIQRTQQEDSAVYLCASSGRLGRGLTDTQYFGPGTRLTVL.

J is TRBJ1-3 and V is TRBV4-1; D might be TRBD1 (6 bases). V dropped 4 bases and J dropped 8 bases, with 18 bases sitting between them. Germline lookup yields CDR1 MGHRA and CDR2 YSYEKL. CDR3 length: 15 amino acids. CDR3 in DNA: TGCGCCAGCAGCCTCGCAACAGGGTTTGTAGACACCATATATTTT. Its translation: CASSLATGFVDTIYF.

The chain joins TRBV29-1 to TRBJ2-1; 7 bases fit TRBD1. Germline-derived CDR1 and CDR2 are SQVTM and ANQGSEA. Trimming at V came to 0 bases and at J to 2 bases, leaving 7 bases not matched to a gene. The CDR3 totals 16 residues. CDR3 nucleotides: TGCAGCGTTGAAGACCCGGACAGGTTTCCCTACAATGAGCAGTTCTTC. As protein: CSVEDPDRFPYNEQFF.

This chain uses TRBV5-6 with TRBJ1-1, with D possibly being TRBD1 (6 bases). Germline V gene sequence: CDR1 SGHDT, CDR2 YYEEEE. Trimming took off 4 bases at V and 2 bases at J, with 12 bases between the two ends. The CDR3 covers 14 residues. The CDR3 reads CASSVMTGNTEAFF. CDR3 coding DNA: TGTGCCAGCAGCGTAATGACAGGTAACACTGAAGCTTTCTTT.

The chain links TRBV7-3 to TRBJ2-2, with TRBD1 matching 8 bases. The CDR3 covers 15 residues. The J segment lost 12 bases and the V segment lost 2 bases, leaving 11 bases of the junction unmatched. Germline loops: CDR1 SGHTA, CDR2 FQGTGA. Here the CDR3 reads CASSLDRGHPQKLFF. CDR3 in DNA: TGTGCCAGCAGCTTAGACAGGGGACACCCTCAAAAGCTGTTTTTT.

The rearrangement joins TRBV29-1 to TRBJ1-2; D uncertain. This CDR3 is built from 11 residues. V was shortened by 6 bases and J by 3 bases, with 8 bases between the two germline ends. In germline, CDR1 is SQVTM, CDR2 ANQGSEA. CDR3 nucleotide sequence: TGCAGCGTGTTAGAGGACTATGGCTACACCTTC. Its translation: CSVLEDYGYTF.

The J gene is TRBJ2-2, the V gene TRBV6-1; D gene ambiguous. Germline CDR1 is MNHNS and CDR2 is SASEGT. The CDR3 runs to 15 residues. Trimming took off 7 bases at V and 2 bases at J, with 14 bases between the two ends. CDR3 DNA: TGTGCCAGCACCATCGCAAGCTCTAACACCGGGGAGCTGTTTTTT. Protein: CASTIASSNTGELFF.

The chain uses TRBV9 and TRBJ2-1; 8 nucleotides agree with TRBD2. The CDR3 is 16 amino acids. The J segment lost 7 bases and the V segment lost 1 base, leaving 10 bases of the junction unmatched. Germline lookup yields CDR1 SGDLS and CDR2 YYNGEE. CDR3: CASSVTSGTTTNEQFF. The DNA of the CDR3 is TGTGCCAGCAGCGTAACTAGCGGTACTACAACGAATGAGCAGTTCTTC.

This rearrangement joins TRBV6-5 to TRBJ2-1; 7 nucleotides line up with TRBD2. J gave up 3 bases and V 7 bases, and 9 bases lay outside the gene matches. The CDR3 has 15 amino acids. CDR1 is MNHEY, CDR2 SVGAGI, per germline. The CDR3 is CASTQIWGGYNEQFF. The CDR3 DNA reads TGTGCCAGCACACAAATATGGGGGGGCTACAATGAGCAGTTCTTC.